A single T cell receptor (beta chain) is shown here with its context. Antigen specificity is unknown. The data were obtained in a study of OX40 agonist ivuxolimab in advanced cancers. The wider study: In this cohort, patients received ivuxolimab, an agonistic anti-OX40 (CD134) antibody. Participants averaged 60 years of age (range about 23 to 80) and were roughly 83% male.

The assay was immunoSEQ multiplex PCR, and TCRdb's table has in-frame clones only and misses some. The sample shows over 50,000 clones, 80% to 95% of them seen only once. CDR3 length equals 16 residues. J gave up 5 bases and V 5 bases, and 14 bases lay outside the gene matches. The V gene's germline CDR1 is SEHNR and CDR2 FQNEAQ (reference sequence). Points from the study as a whole: The antigen specificity of the peripheral T cells (those that were expanded) was not determined. Both blood CD4+ and CD8+ T cells showed clonal growth by week 6 at 0.1 to 3.0 mg/kg.

This receptor was obtained from an adult with an advanced solid tumor such as melanoma, head and neck, liver or kidney cancer. The sample in question was CD4+ or CD8+ T cells sorted from blood, obtained in a trial of the OX40 agonist ivuxolimab. This sequence joins TRBV7-9 and TRBJ2-7; 8 positions match TRBD1. For the CDR3, the DNA is TGTGCCAGCAGCACCCCAGAAAGGACAGGGCTTCACGAGCAGTACTTC. Translating it yields CASSTPERTGLHEQYF.